These T cell receptor beta chains were read from a single sample in a study of cytomegalovirus exposure and HLA in healthy donors. The data were produced by immunoSEQ multiplex PCR, yet TCRdb's version contains in-frame clones alone and is incomplete. The table has 120,000 to 150,000 clones, just over 90% seen once. The sequenced sample was PBMCs. These receptor sequences come from a young man in good health and CMV-seronegative. The CDR3 runs from the conserved cysteine through the conserved F or W. The order of the fields is V gene, J gene, CDR3 protein.

v_call: TRBV4-3
j_call: TRBJ1-1
cdr3_aa: CASSQEGVLNTEAFF

v_call: TRBV6-5
j_call: TRBJ1-2
cdr3_aa: CASGRDSTNYGYTF

v_call: TRBV30
j_call: TRBJ2-7
cdr3_aa: CAWRQAGSYEQYF

v_call: TRBV5-4
j_call: TRBJ1-1
cdr3_aa: CASSRRYDTEAFF

v_call: TRBV7-9
j_call: TRBJ2-3
cdr3_aa: CASTLRSTDTQYF

v_call: TRBV30
j_call: TRBJ1-5
cdr3_aa: CAWSGQGNQPQHF

v_call: TRBV5-5
j_call: TRBJ1-2
cdr3_aa: CASSYGVDRGIAGYTF

v_call: TRBV13
j_call: TRBJ2-7
cdr3_aa: CASSLGLRGGEQYF

v_call: TRBV7-8
j_call: TRBJ2-7
cdr3_aa: CASSVLAAYEQYF

v_call: TRBV27
j_call: TRBJ1-6
cdr3_aa: CASSLSGADNSPLHF

v_call: TRBV10-3
j_call: TRBJ1-1
cdr3_aa: CAISERGAGSTEAFF

v_call: TRBV4-2
j_call: TRBJ1-1
cdr3_aa: CASSGMKSRDTEAFF

v_call: TRBV7-9
j_call: TRBJ1-2
cdr3_aa: CASSLDATGHGLAGYTF

v_call: TRBV10-3
j_call: TRBJ1-4
cdr3_aa: CAISDRGREKLFF

v_call: TRBV7-3
j_call: TRBJ2-2
cdr3_aa: CASSYRDRRNTGELFF

v_call: TRBV7-6
j_call: TRBJ2-4
cdr3_aa: CASSRPRGAGIKNIQYF

v_call: TRBV2
j_call: TRBJ1-1
cdr3_aa: CASSETRQGGTEAFF

v_call: TRBV19
j_call: TRBJ1-6
cdr3_aa: CASKAGTVNSPLHF

v_call: TRBV5-1
j_call: TRBJ2-1
cdr3_aa: CASSFSQVDREGNEQFF

v_call: TRBV9
j_call: TRBJ2-2
cdr3_aa: CASSVAASPSGELFF